The 31 T cell receptor beta chains below were found in one sample sequenced in a study of blood T cell repertoires in COVID-19. The table came from immunoSEQ multiplex PCR; TCRdb's copy has only in-frame clones and leaves some out. The sample carries approximately 200,000 clones, over 80% recorded once. The sequencing sample was made of PBMCs or T cells enriched from blood (not recorded which). These receptors originate from a man aged 30-40 years who had recovered from COVID-19.

V gene TRBV23-1 combines with J gene TRBJ1-5, with D maybe TRBD1 (5 bases). TRBV23-1 carries the ORF label, with uncertain function. The CDR3 consists of 17 residues. V was clipped by 3 bases and J by 3 bases, with 18 bases between them. The CDR3 region is CASSQLGQGNYNQPQHF. In nucleotides, the CDR3 is TGCGCCAGCAGTCAGTTGGGTCAGGGTAACTACAATCAGCCCCAGCATTTT.

The chain combines TRBV29-1 with TRBJ2-3; D gene ambiguous. Per germline, CDR1 SQVTM and CDR2 ANQGSEA. Trimming took off 7 bases at V and 4 bases at J, with 9 bases between the two ends. The CDR3 loop spans 11 amino acids. CDR3 sequence reads: CSGEQSDTQYF. As DNA, the CDR3 is TGCAGCGGCGAACAGTCAGATACGCAGTATTTT.

The V and J genes are TRBV27 and TRBJ2-2; 8 bases fit TRBD1. V gave up 7 bases and J gave up 5 bases; unmatched junction bases: 9. In germline, CDR1 is MNHEY, CDR2 SMNVEV (reference sequence). This CDR3 region has 15 residues. DNA for the CDR3: TGTGCCAGCACCCTACAGGGGGGAGGAACCGGGGAGCTGTTTTTT. This encodes CASTLQGGGTGELFF.

The V gene is TRBV6-2 or TRBV6-3, the J gene TRBJ2-1, with D hard to call. Trimming shortened V by 4 bases and J by 0 bases, and 10 bases separated the two germline ends. Germline assignment: CDR1 MNHEY and CDR2 SVGEGT. The CDR3 has 15 residues. The CDR3 region has the DNA TGTGCCAGCAGTTTAATACTCGGCTCCTACAATGAGCAGTTCTTC. This encodes CASSLILGSYNEQFF.

The chain employs TRBV4-3 and TRBJ1-1; 7 nucleotides match TRBD1. The CDR3 contains 14 residues. CDR1 and CDR2 (germline): LGHNA, YSLEER. J gave up 4 bases and V 1 base, and 3 bases lay outside the gene matches. In DNA, the CDR3 is TGCGCCAGCAGCCAAGCAGGGGGAGGCACTGAAGCTTTCTTT. It codes for CASSQAGGGTEAFF.

The V and J genes are TRBV10-3 and TRBJ2-7; 7 nucleotides line up with TRBD1. In germline, CDR1 is ENHRY, CDR2 SYGVKD. The CDR3 runs 15 residues. J lost 1 base, V lost 6 bases, and 9 bases had no gene match. CDR3 sequence: CAIRGRDSGSYEQYF. The CDR3 coding sequence is TGTGCCATCAGAGGACGGGACAGTGGATCCTACGAGCAGTACTTC.

V usage is TRBV5-6 and J usage is TRBJ1-4; D not resolved. Germline V gene sequence: CDR1 SGHDT, CDR2 YYEEEE. V lost 4 bases, J lost 0 bases, and 19 bases lay in between. The CDR3 has 18 residues. Here the CDR3 reads CASSVYASDIATNEKLFF. The CDR3 DNA sequence: TGTGCCAGCAGCGTGTATGCCTCCGACATAGCAACTAATGAAAAACTGTTTTTT.

The chain has TRBV9 and TRBJ2-2, with TRBD2 matching 8 bases. The J segment lost 4 bases and the V segment lost 4 bases, leaving 6 bases of the junction unmatched. Germline V gene lookup returns CDR1 SGDLS and CDR2 YYNGEE. The CDR3 has 15 residues. CDR3 sequence (DNA): TGTGCCAGCAGCTCCGGGGGGGCCGGCACCGGGGAGCTGTTTTTT. Its protein product is CASSSGGAGTGELFF.

J is TRBJ1-1 and V is TRBV7-6; 8 nucleotides match TRBD1. Germline trimming cut 5 bases from V and 7 bases from J; bases unmatched to any gene: 12. Germline CDR1 SGHVS, CDR2 FNYEAQ. The CDR3 extends over 15 amino acids. The CDR3 reads CASSIKTGDVVEAFF. CDR3 bases: TGTGCCAGCAGCATAAAGACAGGGGACGTGGTTGAAGCTTTCTTT.

The chain's CDR3 is CSVLGGLGLEQYF. For the CDR3, the DNA is TGCAGCGTTTTGGGGGGACTAGGACTCGAGCAGTACTTC. The gene calls are TRBV29-1 and TRBJ2-7, with 8 positions matching TRBD2. Germline values: CDR1 SQVTM, CDR2 ANQGSEA. V shed 5 bases, J shed 6 bases, and the junction held 9 bases outside the gene matches. The CDR3 is made up of 13 amino acids.

On this clone itself: Within the sample, other DNA sequences also encode this same CDR3. This chain uses TRBV6-5 with TRBJ2-1, with 11 bases lining up with TRBD2. The germline gives CDR1 MNHEY, CDR2 SVGAGI. The CDR3 is made up of 14 amino acids. The trim removed 6 bases at V and 4 bases at J, leaving 2 bases unmatched. CDR3 bases: TGTGCCAGCAGCCGACTAGCGGGGTACAATGAGCAGTTCTTC. It codes for CASSRLAGYNEQFF.

The rearrangement uses TRBV29-1 and TRBJ2-6; D gene uncertain. The CDR3 spans 16 residues. CDR1 and CDR2 (germline): SQVTM, ANQGSEA. V lost 6 bases, J lost 4 bases, and 19 bases lay in between. In DNA form, the CDR3 reads TGCAGCGTCTATGGAATTTCGACTCCCGGGGCCAACGTCCTGACTTTC. Encoded protein: CSVYGISTPGANVLTF.

This chain links TRBV6-6 with TRBJ2-3; 7 bases align to TRBD2. CDR3 length equals 15 residues. Trimming at V came to 6 bases and at J to 3 bases, leaving 9 bases not matched to a gene. CDR1 is MNHNY and CDR2 is SVGAGI in the germline V gene (reference sequence). CDR3 protein: CASSPFGGWTDTQYF. In DNA, the CDR3 is TGTGCCAGCAGCCCGTTCGGGGGGTGGACAGATACGCAGTATTTT.

This rearrangement joins TRBV19 to TRBJ2-7; TRBD2 matches 7 bases. V shed 2 bases and J 2 bases; nucleotides not matched to a gene: 6. The CDR3 sequence is 15 residues long. CDR1 and CDR2 (germline): LNHDA, SQIVND (reference sequence). The CDR3: CASSILAGETYEQYF. The CDR3 DNA reads as TGTGCCAGTAGTATATTGGCGGGGGAAACCTACGAGCAGTACTTC.

V and J are TRBV14 and TRBJ1-1; 7 bases are shared with TRBD1. Germline V lookup: CDR1 SGHDN, CDR2 FVKESK. Trimming removed 3 bases from V and 11 bases from J; junction bases left unmatched: 6. The CDR3 consists of 12 residues. CDR3 nucleotides: TGTGCCAGCAGCCAGGGGACAGTCGAGGCTTTCTTT. It is translated as CASSQGTVEAFF.

The V and J genes are TRBV13 and TRBJ2-3; D may be TRBD2 (6 bases). Trimming pared 3 bases from V and 6 bases from J, leaving 10 bases between. There are 13 residues in the CDR3. Germline CDR1 PRHDT, CDR2 FYEKMQ (reference sequence). The CDR3 reads CASSFAGRDTQYF. The CDR3 DNA sequence: TGTGCCAGCAGCTTCGCGGGGCGCGATACGCAGTATTTT.

V is TRBV10-1 and J is TRBJ2-7, with D maybe TRBD1 (5 bases). CDR1 is WNHNN, CDR2 SYGVQD, per germline (reference sequence). The CDR3 runs 8 residues. The V gene lost 10 bases and the J gene lost 12 bases, with 10 bases spanning the gap. The CDR3 region is CATLDRYF. For the CDR3, the DNA is TGCGCCACCCTAGACAGGTACTTC.

A single count supports this clone. The gene calls are TRBV30 and TRBJ2-5, with TRBD2 matching 7 bases. This CDR3 contains 12 residues. Germline trimming cut 4 bases from V and 3 bases from J; bases unmatched to any gene: 2. Germline values: CDR1 GTSNPN, CDR2 SVGIG (reference sequence). For the CDR3, the DNA is TGTGCCTGGAATCGGGAGGAAGAGACCCAGTACTTC. Protein product: CAWNREEETQYF.

This chain uses TRBV2 with TRBJ1-5; D possibly corresponds to TRBD1 (5 bases). V dropped 1 base and J dropped 3 bases, with 10 bases sitting between them. Germline values: CDR1 SNHLY, CDR2 FYNNEI. The CDR3 has 15 amino acids. The CDR3 loop is CASSEGGTYNQPQHF. The CDR3 bases are TGTGCCAGCAGTGAAGGCGGGACTTACAATCAGCCCCAGCATTTT.

The chain couples TRBV28 to TRBJ2-1; D perhaps matches TRBD2 (5 bases). Looked up from germline, CDR1 is MDHEN and CDR2 is SYDVKM. V shed 3 bases and J shed 4 bases, with 7 bases lying between them. This CDR3 region has 13 residues. CDR3 protein: CASSFRGYNEQFF. Written as DNA, the CDR3 is TGTGCCAGCAGTTTTCGGGGTTACAATGAGCAGTTCTTC.

V and J are TRBV5-5 and TRBJ2-1; 10 bases map to TRBD2. CDR1 and CDR2 from the germline V gene are SGHKS and YYEKEE (reference sequence). The CDR3 loop spans 15 amino acids. V dropped 4 bases and J dropped 4; count of bases not matched to a gene: 5. CDR3 bases: TGTGCCAGCAGCCACCTAGCGGGAGAATACAATGAGCAGTTCTTC. As protein: CASSHLAGEYNEQFF.

There are a few counts of this clone. The J gene is TRBJ2-2, the V gene TRBV7-2; a possible D gene is TRBD1 (5 bases). This CDR3 has 14 amino acids. The ends were cut back, 3 bases at V and 7 bases at J, with 12 bases in the middle. In germline, CDR1 is SGHTA, CDR2 FQGNSA. The CDR3 is CASSFRSRDGELFF. Here the CDR3 DNA reads TGTGCCAGCAGCTTTCGATCCAGGGACGGGGAGCTGTTTTTT.

J is TRBJ1-5 and V is TRBV19; 11 nucleotides align to TRBD1. CDR1 LNHDA and CDR2 SQIVND come from the germline V gene (reference sequence). Trimming cost V 5 bases and J 2 bases; bases outside gene matches: 8. This CDR3 contains 17 residues. CDR3 residues: CASSPSGQGVGNQPQHF. As DNA, the CDR3 is TGTGCCAGTAGTCCATCGGGACAGGGGGTCGGCAATCAGCCCCAGCATTTT.

The gene calls are TRBV6-2 or TRBV6-3 and TRBJ2-3; 9 bases line up with TRBD1. From germline, CDR1 is MNHEY and CDR2 SVGEGT. J was trimmed by 1 base and V by 5 bases; bases with no gene match: 4. This CDR3 contains 15 residues. The chain's CDR3 is CASSIRTGGTDTQYF. CDR3 bases: TGTGCCAGCAGTATTCGGACAGGGGGCACAGATACGCAGTATTTT.

The chain is built from TRBV28 and TRBJ2-1; 11 positions match TRBD2. Germline assignment: CDR1 MDHEN and CDR2 SYDVKM. CDR3 size: 15 residues. Losses at the gene ends were 4 bases for V and 5 bases for J; bases not matched to a gene: 4. CDR3 residues: CASSSGTSGHNEQFF. In nucleotides, the CDR3 is TGTGCCAGCAGTTCCGGGACTAGCGGCCACAATGAGCAGTTCTTC. The whole variable domain, filled in from reference TRBV28 and TRBJ2-1, reads DVKVTQSSRYLVKRTGEKVFLECVQDMDHENMFWYRQDPGLGLRLIYFSYDVKMKEKGDIPEGYSVSREKKERFSLILESASTNQTSMYLCASSSGTSGHNEQFFGPGTRLTVL.

The rearrangement links TRBV29-1 to TRBJ1-3, with a tentative D call TRBD1 (6 bases). This CDR3 is 12 amino acids long. V was cut by 4 bases and J by 4 bases, with 8 bases left in between. The germline V gene encodes CDR1 SQVTM and CDR2 ANQGSEA. The CDR3 spells CSVVDRGNTIYF. CDR3 nucleotides: TGCAGCGTTGTAGACAGGGGAAACACCATATATTTT.

The V gene is TRBV5-1, the J gene TRBJ1-1; D possibly corresponds to TRBD1 (5 bases). V was cut by 3 bases and J by 1 base, with 10 bases left in between. CDR3 length: 14 residues. Germline V gives CDR1 SGHRS, CDR2 YFSETQ. The CDR3 DNA reads TGCGCCAGCAGCTCGGGGGGGTGGAACACTGAAGCTTTCTTT. This codes for CASSSGGWNTEAFF.

This sequence joins TRBV4-1 and TRBJ2-5, with TRBD2 identical over 10 bases. CDR1 and CDR2 from the germline V gene are MGHRA and YSYEKL. V shed 3 bases, J shed 4 bases, and the junction held 2 bases outside the gene matches. This CDR3 has 14 residues. The CDR3 sequence is CASSQWTSGETQYF. CDR3 bases: TGCGCCAGCAGCCAGTGGACTAGCGGAGAGACCCAGTACTTC.

This sequence joins TRBV28 and TRBJ2-1; 9 nucleotides line up with TRBD2. V trimming: 3 bases; J trimming: 0 bases; junction bases outside the gene matches: 3. The CDR3 runs to 16 residues. The germline V gene encodes CDR1 MDHEN and CDR2 SYDVKM. In DNA form, the CDR3 reads TGTGCCAGCAGTTTGACTAGCGGTAGCTCCTACAATGAGCAGTTCTTC. Its protein is CASSLTSGSSYNEQFF. Full variable domain (remainder filled in from reference TRBV28 and TRBJ2-1): DVKVTQSSRYLVKRTGEKVFLECVQDMDHENMFWYRQDPGLGLRLIYFSYDVKMKEKGDIPEGYSVSREKKERFSLILESASTNQTSMYLCASSLTSGSSYNEQFFGPGTRLTVL.

The chain combines TRBV27 with TRBJ2-7, with 7 bases lining up with TRBD1. In germline, CDR1 is MNHEY, CDR2 SMNVEV (reference sequence). The CDR3 has 12 residues. Trimming at V came to 5 bases and at J to 6 bases, leaving 4 bases not matched to a gene. Written as DNA, the CDR3 is TGTGCCAGCAGTCCCCCAGGGGGCGAGCAGTACTTC. Its translation is CASSPPGGEQYF.

The genes are TRBV7-9 and TRBJ1-2; 8 nucleotides line up with TRBD1. Germline values: CDR1 SEHNR, CDR2 FQNEAQ (reference sequence). This CDR3 region has 13 residues. Trimming removed 3 bases from V and 7 bases from J; junction bases left unmatched: 4. In DNA form, the CDR3 reads TGTGCCAGCAGCTTTGCAGGGGGCCTTGGCTACACCTTC. Protein sequence: CASSFAGGLGYTF.